This T cell receptor (beta chain) is from a study of blood T cell repertoires in COVID-19. Study summary: The samples span acute and convalescent COVID-19 from the United States, Italy and Spain. PBMCs, B-cell-depleted T cells, or T cells provided the cDNA or gDNA that made up the material.

Authors' methods: How many nucleated cells were present was estimated from reference gene primer amplification. The protocol was immunoSEQ multiplex PCR, while the TCRdb copy is restricted to in-frame clones and leaves out a portion. V and J calls and clone size follow that table, whereas D and trimming were derived from the DNA. The repertoire holds about 140,000 clones, approximately 80% seen once, with under 9.5% in the top ten. The CDR3 totals 15 residues. Germline lookup yields CDR1 SGHAT and CDR2 FQNNGV. Trimming cost V 5 bases and J 6 bases, with 19 bases left between them. The specimen sequenced was peripheral blood. This clonotype was sampled from a woman over 75 in a cohort sampled during active or convalescent COVID-19. The gene calls are TRBV11-2 and TRBJ1-2; D gene ambiguous. The CDR3 DNA sequence: TGTGCCAGCAGCGAAATGGGTTACGGGAGTGATGGCTACACCTTC. The encoded protein is CASSEMGYGSDGYTF.